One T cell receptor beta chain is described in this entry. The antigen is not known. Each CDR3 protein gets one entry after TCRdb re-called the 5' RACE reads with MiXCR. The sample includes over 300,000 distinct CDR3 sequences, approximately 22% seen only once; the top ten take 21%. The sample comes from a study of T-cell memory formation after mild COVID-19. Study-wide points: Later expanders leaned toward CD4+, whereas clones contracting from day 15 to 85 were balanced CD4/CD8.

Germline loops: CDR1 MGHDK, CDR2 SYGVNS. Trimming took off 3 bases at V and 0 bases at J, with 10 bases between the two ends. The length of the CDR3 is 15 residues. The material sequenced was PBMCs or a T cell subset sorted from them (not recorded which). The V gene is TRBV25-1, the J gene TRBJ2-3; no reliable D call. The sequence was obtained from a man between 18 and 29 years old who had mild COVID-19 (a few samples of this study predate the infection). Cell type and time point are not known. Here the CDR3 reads CASSDYKASTDTQYF. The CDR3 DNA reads TGTGCCAGCAGTGACTACAAGGCAAGCACAGATACGCAGTATTTT.